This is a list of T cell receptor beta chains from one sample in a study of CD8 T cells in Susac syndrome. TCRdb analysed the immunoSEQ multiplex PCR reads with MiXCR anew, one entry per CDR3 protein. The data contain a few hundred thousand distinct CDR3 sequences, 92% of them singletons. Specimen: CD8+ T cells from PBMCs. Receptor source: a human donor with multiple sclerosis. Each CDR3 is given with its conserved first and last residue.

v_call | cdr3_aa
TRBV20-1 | CSARVGQGYTF
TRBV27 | CASSPRTYNSPLHF
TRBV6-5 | CASSYSAGSAEAFF
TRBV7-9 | CASSLAGRQDEQFF
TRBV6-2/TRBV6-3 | CASSSRTGQSEQYF
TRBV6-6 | CASSYSDSSYEQYF
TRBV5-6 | CASSSTGTQDEQYF
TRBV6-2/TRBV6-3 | CASSIPSGTGDQSYGYTF
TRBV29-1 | CSVEDQVRIGYGYTF
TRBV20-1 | CSAILGSGGSFDEQFF